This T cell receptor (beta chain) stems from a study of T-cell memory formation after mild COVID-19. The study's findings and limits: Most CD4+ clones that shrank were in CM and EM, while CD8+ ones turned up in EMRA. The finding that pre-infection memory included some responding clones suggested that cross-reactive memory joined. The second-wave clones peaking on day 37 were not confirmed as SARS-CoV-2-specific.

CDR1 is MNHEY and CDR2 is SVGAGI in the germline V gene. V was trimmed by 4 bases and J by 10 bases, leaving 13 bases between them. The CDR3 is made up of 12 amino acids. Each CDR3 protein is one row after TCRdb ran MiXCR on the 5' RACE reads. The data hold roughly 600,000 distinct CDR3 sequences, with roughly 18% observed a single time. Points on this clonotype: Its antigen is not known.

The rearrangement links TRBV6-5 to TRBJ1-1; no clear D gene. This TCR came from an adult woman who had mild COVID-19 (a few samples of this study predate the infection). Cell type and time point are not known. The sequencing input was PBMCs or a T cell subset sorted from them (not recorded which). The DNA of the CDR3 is TGTGCCAGCAGTTCGGTTCCCGGAGGAGCTTTCTTT. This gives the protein CASSSVPGGAFF.